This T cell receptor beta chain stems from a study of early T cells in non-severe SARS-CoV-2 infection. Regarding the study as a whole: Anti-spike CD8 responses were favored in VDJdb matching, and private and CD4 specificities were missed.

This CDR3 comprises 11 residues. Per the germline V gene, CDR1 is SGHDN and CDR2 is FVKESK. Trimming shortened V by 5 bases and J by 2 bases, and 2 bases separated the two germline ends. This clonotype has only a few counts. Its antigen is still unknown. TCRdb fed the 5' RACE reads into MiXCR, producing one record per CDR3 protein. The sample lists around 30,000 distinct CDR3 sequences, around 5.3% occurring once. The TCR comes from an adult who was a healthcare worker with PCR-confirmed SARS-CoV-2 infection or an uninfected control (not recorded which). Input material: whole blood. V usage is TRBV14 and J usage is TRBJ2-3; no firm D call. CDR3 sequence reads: CASSYTDTQYF. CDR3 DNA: TGTGCCAGCAGCTACACAGATACGCAGTATTTT.